The rows below give T cell receptor beta chains drawn from one sample of a study of OX40 agonist ivuxolimab in advanced cancers. Profiling relied on immunoSEQ multiplex PCR, and the TCRdb table lists in-frame clones only, not all of them. The table shows 45,000 to 65,000 clones, with about 81% occurring only once. Sequenced here: CD4+ or CD8+ T cells sorted from blood, sampled in a trial of the OX40 agonist ivuxolimab. These receptors all come from an adult with an advanced solid tumor such as melanoma, head and neck, liver or kidney cancer. Each CDR3 is given with its conserved first and last residue. The order of the fields is V gene, J gene, D gene, CDR3 length, clone size, CDR3 protein, CDR3 DNA. The D gene is left open where the match is weak. The size of a clone is reported for some rows only, either as once, few or many, or as a class for expanded clones.

V: TRBV11-2
J: TRBJ2-2
D: -
length: 16
size: once
CDR3: CASSLNPFGNTGELFF
DNA: TGTGCCAGCAGCTTAAACCCTTTTGGTAATACCGGGGAGCTGTTTTTT

V: TRBV5-8
J: TRBJ1-1
D: -
length: 12
size: once
CDR3: CASSLIVLGAFF
DNA: TGTGCCAGCAGCTTGATCGTTTTAGGGGCTTTCTTT

V: TRBV11-1
J: TRBJ2-2
D: -
length: 15
size: -
CDR3: CASSSRDKNTGELFF
DNA: TGTGCCAGCAGCTCCCGGGACAAAAACACCGGGGAGCTGTTTTTT

V: TRBV21-1
J: TRBJ1-1
D: -
length: 17
size: -
CDR3: CASSKGGRTLGGTEAFF
DNA: TGTGCCAGCAGCAAAGGAGGGCGGACTCTCGGCGGAACTGAAGCTTTCTTT

V: TRBV7-9
J: TRBJ2-1
D: TRBD2
length: 15
size: -
CDR3: CASSSPGRGYNEQFF
DNA: TGTGCCAGCAGCTCTCCGGGGAGGGGATACAATGAGCAGTTCTTC

V: TRBV13
J: TRBJ1-5
D: -
length: 14
size: -
CDR3: CASSLGREAQPQHF
DNA: TGTGCCAGCAGCTTAGGCAGGGAGGCCCAGCCCCAGCATTTT

V: TRBV14
J: TRBJ2-6
D: -
length: 17
size: -
CDR3: CASSQGLGLTGANVLTF
DNA: TGTGCCAGCAGCCAAGGGCTTGGGCTAACTGGGGCCAACGTCCTGACTTTC

V: TRBV9
J: TRBJ2-3
D: TRBD2
length: 14
size: -
CDR3: CASSVSGGGDTQYF
DNA: TGTGCCAGCAGCGTTAGCGGGGGTGGAGATACGCAGTATTTT

V: TRBV5-4
J: TRBJ2-7
D: -
length: 15
size: -
CDR3: CASSLMGPSSHEQYF
DNA: TGTGCCAGCAGCTTGATGGGCCCCTCCAGCCACGAGCAGTACTTC

V: TRBV27
J: TRBJ2-7
D: TRBD2
length: 15
size: once
CDR3: CASSPPGGGVYEQYF
DNA: TGTGCCAGCAGTCCACCCGGCGGGGGGGTGTACGAGCAGTACTTC

V: TRBV6-1
J: TRBJ2-1
D: TRBD2
length: 16
size: -
CDR3: CASSEVGGNSYNEQFF
DNA: TGTGCCAGCAGTGAAGTGGGAGGGAACTCCTACAATGAGCAGTTCTTC

V: TRBV4-2
J: TRBJ2-2
D: -
length: 15
size: -
CDR3: CASSQGTSGDGELFF
DNA: TGTGCCAGCAGCCAAGGGACCTCTGGGGACGGGGAGCTGTTTTTT

V: TRBV5-6
J: TRBJ2-5
D: -
length: 15
size: -
CDR3: CASSLEARNQETQYF
DNA: TGTGCCAGCAGCTTGGAGGCCCGGAACCAAGAGACCCAGTACTTC

V: TRBV5-5
J: TRBJ1-6
D: -
length: 14
size: few
CDR3: CASTQQVRDSPLHF
DNA: TGTGCCAGCACCCAACAGGTGAGGGATTCACCCCTCCACTTT

V: TRBV18
J: TRBJ1-2
D: TRBD1
length: 16
size: -
CDR3: CASSLSGQGYNYGYTF
DNA: TGTGCCAGCTCACTATCCGGACAGGGGTATAACTATGGCTACACCTTC

V: TRBV7-2
J: TRBJ1-2
D: TRBD1
length: 15
size: -
CDR3: CASSRGQGASGGYTF
DNA: TGTGCCAGCAGCCGCGGACAGGGGGCTTCGGGTGGCTACACCTTC

V: TRBV7-6
J: TRBJ2-5
D: TRBD1
length: 12
size: -
CDR3: CASGTVQETQYF
DNA: TGTGCCAGTGGGACAGTCCAAGAGACCCAGTACTTC

V: TRBV19
J: TRBJ1-4
D: -
length: 14
size: -
CDR3: CASSVTGPEEKLFF
DNA: TGTGCCAGTAGTGTCACAGGGCCGGAGGAAAAACTGTTTTTT

V: TRBV18
J: TRBJ1-1
D: TRBD1
length: 13
size: -
CDR3: CASATGGNTEAFF
DNA: TGTGCCAGCGCGACAGGGGGGAACACTGAAGCTTTCTTT

V: TRBV5-1
J: TRBJ2-1
D: -
length: 14
size: -
CDR3: CASSLVPHSAEQFF
DNA: TGCGCCAGCAGCTTGGTGCCCCACAGCGCTGAGCAGTTCTTC

V: TRBV10-2
J: TRBJ1-4
D: TRBD1
length: 17
size: -
CDR3: CASSESTGGATNEKLFF
DNA: TGCGCCAGCAGTGAGTCCACAGGGGGGGCAACTAATGAAAAACTGTTTTTT

V: TRBV10-3
J: TRBJ2-2
D: -
length: 14
size: -
CDR3: CAIGGGGKAGELFF
DNA: TGTGCCATTGGTGGGGGCGGAAAAGCCGGGGAGCTGTTTTTT

V: TRBV6-1
J: TRBJ1-1
D: -
length: 13
size: -
CDR3: CASTNLAGGEAFF
DNA: TGTGCCAGCACTAACCTCGCGGGGGGTGAAGCTTTCTTT

V: TRBV2
J: TRBJ2-5
D: TRBD1
length: 13
size: few
CDR3: CASSPGQGETQYF
DNA: TGTGCCAGCAGTCCAGGACAGGGTGAGACCCAGTACTTC

V: TRBV19
J: TRBJ1-5
D: TRBD1
length: 16
size: few
CDR3: CATTKKGQGFYQPQHF
DNA: TGTGCCACCACGAAGAAGGGACAGGGCTTCTATCAGCCCCAGCATTTT

V: TRBV5-1
J: TRBJ2-2
D: TRBD1
length: 13
size: once
CDR3: CASRTGMAGELFF
DNA: TGCGCCAGCAGGACAGGGATGGCCGGGGAGCTGTTTTTT

V: TRBV5-1
J: TRBJ2-5
D: TRBD2
length: 15
size: -
CDR3: CASRGLAGGPETQYF
DNA: TGCGCCAGCAGAGGACTAGCGGGGGGGCCGGAGACCCAGTACTTC

V: TRBV11-3
J: TRBJ1-1
D: TRBD1
length: 18
size: -
CDR3: CASSPRGTGAQRHTEAFF
DNA: TGTGCCAGCAGCCCTAGGGGGACAGGGGCCCAAAGACACACTGAAGCTTTCTTT

V: TRBV11-3
J: TRBJ2-6
D: TRBD1
length: 18
size: -
CDR3: CASSLDGGQYSGANVLTF
DNA: TGTGCCAGCAGCTTAGATGGGGGACAGTACTCTGGGGCCAACGTCCTGACTTTC

V: TRBV28
J: TRBJ1-2
D: -
length: 12
size: -
CDR3: CASRPSRYGYTF
DNA: TGTGCCAGCAGACCCTCACGTTATGGCTACACCTTC

V: TRBV6-1
J: TRBJ2-2
D: TRBD1
length: 15
size: once
CDR3: CASSPGQGWTGELFF
DNA: TGTGCCAGCAGTCCCGGACAGGGGTGGACCGGGGAGCTGTTTTTT

V: TRBV12-5
J: TRBJ1-1
D: -
length: 13
size: -
CDR3: CASGFGVNTEAFF
DNA: TGTGCTAGTGGTTTCGGAGTTAACACTGAAGCTTTCTTT

V: TRBV6-5
J: TRBJ1-1
D: -
length: 15
size: -
CDR3: CASSYQGGVSTEAFF
DNA: TGTGCCAGCAGTTACCAGGGAGGAGTATCCACTGAAGCTTTCTTT